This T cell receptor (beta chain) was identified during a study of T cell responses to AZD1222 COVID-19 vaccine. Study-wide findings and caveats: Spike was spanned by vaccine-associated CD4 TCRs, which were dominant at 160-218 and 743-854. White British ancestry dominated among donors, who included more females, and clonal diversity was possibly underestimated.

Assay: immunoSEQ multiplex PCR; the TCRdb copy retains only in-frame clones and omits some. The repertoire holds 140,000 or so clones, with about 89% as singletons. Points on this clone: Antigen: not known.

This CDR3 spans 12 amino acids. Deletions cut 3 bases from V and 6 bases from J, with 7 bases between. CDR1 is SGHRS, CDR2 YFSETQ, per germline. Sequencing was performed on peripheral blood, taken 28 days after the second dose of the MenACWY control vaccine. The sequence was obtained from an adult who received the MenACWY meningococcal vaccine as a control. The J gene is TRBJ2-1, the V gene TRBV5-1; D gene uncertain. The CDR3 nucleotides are TGCGCCAGCAGCTCCAGTATCAATGAGCAGTTCTTC. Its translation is CASSSSINEQFF.